The sequence of this TCR beta chain was determined in a study of CD8+CD57+ T cells in acquired aplastic anemia. Overall study context: Yields of DNA that came from sorted CD4+ and CD8+ cells averaged 3.2 ug.

TCR beta VDJ and CDR3 were profiled, and genomic DNA was the template. TCRdb recomputed calls from the reads with MiXCR, one row per CDR3 protein. The sample includes hundreds of thousands of distinct CDR3 sequences, 45% to 65% seen only once; the top ten take roughly 8%. For this clonotype: The antigen is unknown.

CDR1 and CDR2 from the germline V gene are LNHDA and SQIVND (reference sequence). V lost 7 bases and J lost 4, with 17 bases in between. There are 15 residues in the CDR3. Overall study findings and caveats: It was found that about 31 CD8+ CDR3 sequences were shared between patients and controls. Controls and patients did not differ significantly in CD8+ Simpson's diversity.

This clonotype was sampled from a human donor with severe aplastic anemia or a healthy control (not recorded which). The chain is built from TRBV19 and TRBJ2-1; D is ambiguous. The sample comprised sorted CD4+, CD8+, or CD8+CD57+ T cells (not recorded which) from PBMCs. The CDR3 here is CASTKRGERYNEQFF. The CDR3 DNA is TGTGCCAGTACCAAACGTGGAGAGAGGTACAATGAGCAGTTCTTC.